These 30 T cell receptor beta chains were all obtained from the same sample, sequenced in a study of blood T cells in healthy people across ages (dated by TCRdb to between 2014 and 2016). The library was built by means of 5' RACE. A second PCR of roughly 7 to 12 cycles was run with a J-beta primer mix and a sample-barcoded 5' primer. Starting from the raw public reads, TCRdb applied fastp trimming at Q25, assembled clones with MiXCR and retained in-frame beta chains. Rows matching on CDR3 protein sequence are summarized as one entry with the most common DNA and genes. This sample comprises some 1.8 million distinct CDR3 sequences, about two fifths of them detected only once. Under 30% of the sample comes from the top ten. Sequencing was carried out using blood. These receptor sequences come from a human donor in good health.

The chain recombines TRBV11-1 with TRBJ2-2; 9 bases fit TRBD2. Germline loops: CDR1 SGHAT, CDR2 FQDESV (reference sequence). The CDR3 has 17 residues. Trimming took 5 bases from V and 7 from J; bases not matched to a gene: 14. DNA of the CDR3: TGTGCCAGCAGCCACCAACTAGCGGGCCAAGGTGTCGGGGAGCTGTTTTTT. It encodes CASSHQLAGQGVGELFF.

This clonotype was found a few times. V is TRBV20-1 and J is TRBJ1-2; 11 bases align to TRBD1. There are 14 residues in the CDR3. Germline V gives CDR1 DFQATT, CDR2 SNEGSKA (reference sequence). The J segment lost 7 bases and the V segment lost 1 base, leaving 5 bases of the junction unmatched. CDR3 sequence reads: CSARVIGTGGGYTF. In DNA form, the CDR3 reads TGCAGTGCTAGAGTCATCGGGACAGGGGGTGGCTACACCTTC.

This clonotype has at least ten counts. The CDR3 bases are TGCGCCAGCAGCCAAGAAACAGTAGCTAACTATGGCTACACCTTC. Protein sequence: CASSQETVANYGYTF. The chain uses TRBV4-3 and TRBJ1-2, with D hard to call. Trimming left V 0 bases short and J 0 bases short, with 8 bases between. The CDR3 has 15 amino acids. The germline gives CDR1 LGHNA, CDR2 YSLEER.

This clonotype came up a few times. The rearrangement links TRBV25-1 to TRBJ2-5, with D possibly being TRBD1 or TRBD2 (5 bases each). V gave up 5 bases and J gave up 4 bases, with 17 bases separating them. CDR1 and CDR2 from the germline V gene are MGHDK and SYGVNS. The CDR3 has 15 amino acids. The CDR3 loop reads CASSFRDPFGETQYF. The CDR3 bases are TGTGCCAGCAGTTTCAGGGACCCCTTTGGAGAGACCCAGTACTTC.

This clonotype was observed a few times. The rearrangement uses TRBV7-9 and TRBJ1-2, with a possible D match to TRBD1 (5 bases). The CDR3 totals 14 residues. CDR1 is SEHNR and CDR2 is FQNEAQ in the germline V gene (reference sequence). Trimming removed 4 bases at V and 8 bases at J, with 17 bases between. Written as DNA, the CDR3 is TGTGCCAGCAGCTCCCCAGGGTCAGGACGGGGCTACACCTTC. Its protein product is CASSSPGSGRGYTF.

The chain employs TRBV28 and TRBJ1-1; a possible D gene is TRBD1 (6 bases). The germline V gene has CDR1 MDHEN and CDR2 SYDVKM. Trimming left V 6 bases short and J 3 bases short, with 14 bases between. This CDR3 has 14 amino acids. The CDR3 region is CASRPQGMHTEAFF. In DNA, the CDR3 is TGTGCCAGCAGACCTCAGGGGATGCACACTGAAGCTTTCTTT.

The chain has TRBV12-3 or TRBV12-4 and TRBJ1-1, with no clear D. The CDR3 runs to 17 residues. V shed 5 bases and J shed 3 bases, with 22 bases lying between them. The CDR3 spells CASSREAFSGGHTEAFF. Written as DNA, the CDR3 is TGTGCCAGCAGTCGAGAGGCCTTTTCGGGCGGGCACACTGAAGCTTTCTTT.

This clonotype was recorded a few times. The rearrangement links TRBV7-2 to TRBJ2-3; 9 bases agree with TRBD1. CDR3 size: 16 residues. Germline loops: CDR1 SGHTA, CDR2 FQGNSA. J gave up 4 bases and V 1 base, and 6 bases lay outside the gene matches. CDR3 sequence (DNA): TGTGCCAGCAGCTTAGAAGGGACAGGGTTGGCAGATACGCAGTATTTT. It codes for CASSLEGTGLADTQYF.

V and J are TRBV6-2 or TRBV6-3 and TRBJ2-1; D gene unclear. The CDR3 covers 13 residues. The V end was cut by 8 bases, the J end by 5 bases, with 13 bases between. Germline V gene data show CDR1 as MNHEY and CDR2 as SVGEGT. CDR3 amino acids: CASGSRVHNEQFF. In DNA form, the CDR3 reads TGTGCCAGCGGTTCCCGGGTACACAATGAGCAGTTCTTC.

The chain is built from TRBV7-2 and TRBJ2-3, with 8 nucleotides matching TRBD2. CDR3 length: 16 residues. Germline lookup yields CDR1 SGHTA and CDR2 FQGNSA. V shed 1 base and J 4 bases; nucleotides not matched to a gene: 7. The chain's CDR3 is CASSLGRLARADTQYF. The CDR3 DNA reads as TGTGCCAGCAGCTTAGGTAGACTAGCGAGGGCAGATACGCAGTATTTT.

The CDR3 DNA reads TGTGCCAGCAGCCCCCGGACGTACGGCACTGAAGCTTTCTTT. Protein: CASSPRTYGTEAFF. V is TRBV9 and J is TRBJ1-1; D call uncertain. Germline CDR1 SGDLS, CDR2 YYNGEE. The CDR3 totals 14 residues. Trimming took off 4 bases at V and 4 bases at J, with 14 bases between the two ends.

This clonotype occurred once. In DNA, the CDR3 is TGTGCCTGGAGTTCCCCCCCGATCGGGGGAGGCAATGAGCAGTTCTTC. Translation: CAWSSPPIGGGNEQFF. This chain connects TRBV30 to TRBJ2-1; D might be TRBD2 (6 bases). V dropped 2 bases and J dropped 6 bases, with 20 bases sitting between them. This CDR3 is built from 16 residues. Germline assignment: CDR1 GTSNPN and CDR2 SVGIG (reference sequence).

The gene calls are TRBV20-1 and TRBJ1-1, with D unclear. This CDR3 spans 13 amino acids. With 1 base removed from V and 12 bases from J, the gap between germline ends came to 18 bases. Germline CDR1 reads DFQATT; CDR2 reads SNEGSKA (reference sequence). The CDR3 is CSARGGLEGAPFF. CDR3 nucleotide sequence: TGCAGTGCTAGAGGTGGATTGGAGGGCGCACCTTTCTTT.

This clonotype was seen only a few times. The gene calls are TRBV19 and TRBJ2-6, with D tentatively TRBD2 (5 bases). CDR1 is LNHDA and CDR2 is SQIVND in the germline V gene (reference sequence). The V gene lost 8 bases and the J gene lost 0 bases, with 17 bases spanning the gap. CDR3 length: 17 residues. DNA for the CDR3: TGTGCCAGTCTTACCGGGATCCCCAGCTCTGGGGCCAACGTCCTGACTTTC. Its translation is CASLTGIPSSGANVLTF.

This clonotype was seen a handful of times. The rearrangement uses TRBV6-6 and TRBJ1-4, with a tentative D call TRBD1 (6 bases). V was cut by 6 bases and J by 8 bases, with 13 bases left in between. This CDR3 region has 13 residues. Germline V CDR1 and CDR2: MNHNY, SVGAGI (reference sequence). The chain's CDR3 is CASSRDITEKLFF. The CDR3 DNA sequence: TGTGCCAGCAGCCGGGACATAACAGAAAAACTGTTTTTT.

The V and J genes are TRBV29-1 and TRBJ1-4; D is possibly TRBD1 (5 bases). Deletions cut 6 bases from V and 3 bases from J, with 11 bases between. The CDR3 runs to 13 residues. Per germline, CDR1 SQVTM and CDR2 ANQGSEA. The chain's CDR3 is CSVQEVANEKLFF. DNA for the CDR3: TGCAGCGTACAGGAGGTGGCTAATGAAAAACTGTTTTTT.

This chain connects TRBV12-3 or TRBV12-4 to TRBJ2-3, with D perhaps matching TRBD2 (7 bases). The CDR3 runs to 15 residues. Deletions cut 7 bases from V and 6 bases from J, with 20 bases between. CDR3 coding DNA: TGTGCCAGCACCTCCCCCGGCGGGGGCCCGGATACGCAGTATTTT. It encodes CASTSPGGGPDTQYF.

V gene TRBV10-3 combines with J gene TRBJ2-7; possible D gene TRBD2, 5 bases. V was shortened by 6 bases and J by 3 bases, with 9 bases between the two germline ends. The CDR3 loop spans 12 amino acids. CDR1 and CDR2 from the germline V gene are ENHRY and SYGVKD. Here the CDR3 reads CAIRAEHYEQYF. As DNA, the CDR3 is TGTGCCATCAGAGCGGAGCACTACGAGCAGTACTTC.

The CDR3: CASSQVPRNYGYTF. In DNA form, the CDR3 reads TGCGCCAGCAGCCAAGTTCCGCGAAACTATGGCTACACCTTC. The J gene is TRBJ1-2, the V gene TRBV4-3; unclear D gene. This CDR3 contains 14 residues. Germline CDR1 LGHNA, CDR2 YSLEER. V was shortened by 1 base and J by 2 bases, with 8 bases between the two germline ends.

The table lists this clonotype with a few counts. V gene TRBV7-8 combines with J gene TRBJ2-5; D may be TRBD2 (6 bases). Trimming took 4 bases from V and 5 from J, leaving 14 bases between them. CDR3 length equals 14 residues. Germline CDR1 is SGHVS and CDR2 is FQNEAQ. CDR3 in amino acids: CASSSNSGRETQYF. In DNA form, the CDR3 reads TGTGCCAGCAGCTCTAATTCGGGGAGGGAGACCCAGTACTTC.

This chain connects TRBV7-9 to TRBJ2-5, with D unresolved. TRBJ2-1 explains the end of the DNA better; the J call may be wrong. CDR1 is SEHNR, CDR2 FQNEAQ, per germline (reference sequence). The CDR3 extends over 11 amino acids. CDR3 in amino acids: CASSDQETQFF. Here the CDR3 DNA reads TGTGCCAGCAGCGATCAAGAGACCCAGTTCTTC.

Concerning this clonotype itself: This may stem from a read error, because a much larger clone lies one nucleotide away. This chain uses TRBV2 with TRBJ1-2, with D unclear. The CDR3 runs to 12 residues. Per the germline V gene, CDR1 is SNHLY and CDR2 is FYNNEI. The CDR3 is CVSSGTRYGYTF. For the CDR3, the DNA is TGTGTCAGCAGTGGTACACGATACGGCTACACCTTC.

The chain combines TRBV6-6 with TRBJ2-1, with D unresolved. Germline loops: CDR1 MNHNY, CDR2 SVGAGI (reference sequence). The length of the CDR3 is 15 residues. Trimming left V 5 bases short and J 0 bases short, with 11 bases between. CDR3 protein: CASSADGSSYNEQFF. The CDR3 region has the DNA TGTGCCAGCAGTGCGGACGGCAGCTCCTACAATGAGCAGTTCTTC.

This sequence joins TRBV28 and TRBJ2-1, with D unresolved. This CDR3 comprises 13 residues. V was trimmed by 5 bases and J by 6 bases, leaving 11 bases between them. Per the germline V gene, CDR1 is MDHEN and CDR2 is SYDVKM. CDR3 amino acids: CASSSRIRNEQFF. DNA for the CDR3: TGTGCCAGCAGTAGCCGTATCCGCAATGAGCAGTTCTTC.

The V gene is TRBV5-1, the J gene TRBJ2-6; maybe TRBD2 (6 bases). Germline V gene lookup returns CDR1 SGHRS and CDR2 YFSETQ. This CDR3 has 15 amino acids. Deletions cut 2 bases from V and 2 bases from J, with 8 bases between. The CDR3 bases are TGCGCCAGCAGCTTCGGGAGCCCTGGGGCCAACGTCCTGACTTTC. It translates to CASSFGSPGANVLTF. The entire variable domain, with the rest obtained from reference TRBV5-1 and TRBJ2-6, is as follows: KAGVTQTPRYLIKTRGQQVTLSCSPISGHRSVSWYQQTPGQGLQFLFEYFSETQRNKGNFPGRFSGRQFSNSRSEMNVSTLELGDSALYLCASSFGSPGANVLTFGAGSRLTVL.

This clonotype has only a few counts. The rearrangement joins TRBV19 to TRBJ2-7; no clear D gene. CDR3 length: 14 residues. Germline V CDR1 and CDR2: LNHDA, SQIVND (reference sequence). Trimming pared 6 bases from V and 6 bases from J, leaving 18 bases between. The CDR3 is CASSPQVPNTEQYF. For the CDR3, the DNA is TGTGCCAGTAGCCCGCAAGTTCCCAATACCGAGCAGTACTTC.

The chain couples TRBV5-1 to TRBJ2-3, with TRBD2 matching over 8 bases. The CDR3 is 17 amino acids. The trim removed 3 bases at V and 0 bases at J, leaving 9 bases unmatched. Germline loops: CDR1 SGHRS, CDR2 YFSETQ. This CDR3 is CASSSPAGDPSTDTQYF. The CDR3 DNA reads TGCGCCAGCAGCTCCCCAGCGGGGGACCCTAGCACAGATACGCAGTATTTT.

This chain links TRBV20-1 with TRBJ2-5; D perhaps matches TRBD2 (6 bases). V lost 5 bases and J 4 bases, leaving 17 bases between the germline ends. The germline gives CDR1 DFQATT, CDR2 SNEGSKA (reference sequence). This CDR3 is 14 amino acids long. The CDR3, as DNA: TGCAGTGCTGGAGGGGTAGGGGTGGCAGAGACCCAGTACTTC. Protein: CSAGGVGVAETQYF.

The chain has TRBV5-1 and TRBJ2-5, with D maybe TRBD1 (5 bases). The germline V gene encodes CDR1 SGHRS and CDR2 YFSETQ. The CDR3 extends over 13 amino acids. The V and J ends lost 0 bases and 5 bases respectively, with 8 bases between them. The CDR3 here is CASSLEGMETQYF. The CDR3 DNA sequence: TGCGCCAGCAGCTTGGAGGGGATGGAGACCCAGTACTTC.

This clonotype was counted a few times. This sequence joins TRBV7-9 and TRBJ2-1; D unresolved. The CDR3 extends over 12 amino acids. V shed 4 bases and J shed 8 bases, with 9 bases lying between them. Germline lookup yields CDR1 SEHNR and CDR2 FQNEAQ (reference sequence). The CDR3 nucleotides are TGTGCCAGCAGCTCCTGGAGCGATGAGCAGTTCTTC. Translated, it gives CASSSWSDEQFF.